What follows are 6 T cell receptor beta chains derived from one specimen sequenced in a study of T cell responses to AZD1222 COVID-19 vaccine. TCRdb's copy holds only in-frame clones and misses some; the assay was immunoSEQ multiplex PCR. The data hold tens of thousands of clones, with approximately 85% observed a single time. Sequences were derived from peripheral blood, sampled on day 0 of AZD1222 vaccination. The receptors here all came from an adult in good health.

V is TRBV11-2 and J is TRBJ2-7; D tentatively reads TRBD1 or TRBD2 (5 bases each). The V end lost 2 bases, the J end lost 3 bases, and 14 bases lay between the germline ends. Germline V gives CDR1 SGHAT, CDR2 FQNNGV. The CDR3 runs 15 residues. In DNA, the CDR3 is TGTGCCAGCAGCTTAAGGAATCTGGGGGACTACGAGCAGTACTTC. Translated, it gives CASSLRNLGDYEQYF.

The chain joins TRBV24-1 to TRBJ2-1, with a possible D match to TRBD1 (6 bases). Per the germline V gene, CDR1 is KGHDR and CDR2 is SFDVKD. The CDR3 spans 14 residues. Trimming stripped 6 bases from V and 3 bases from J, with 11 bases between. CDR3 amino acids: CATSLPDSYNEQFF. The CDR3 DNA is TGTGCCACCAGTCTACCGGACAGCTACAATGAGCAGTTCTTC.

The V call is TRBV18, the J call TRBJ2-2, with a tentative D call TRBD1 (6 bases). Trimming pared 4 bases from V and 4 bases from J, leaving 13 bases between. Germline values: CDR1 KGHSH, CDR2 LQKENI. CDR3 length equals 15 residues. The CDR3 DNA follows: TGTGCCAGCTCACGACAGGTTCCCTTCACCGGGGAGCTGTTTTTT. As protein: CASSRQVPFTGELFF.

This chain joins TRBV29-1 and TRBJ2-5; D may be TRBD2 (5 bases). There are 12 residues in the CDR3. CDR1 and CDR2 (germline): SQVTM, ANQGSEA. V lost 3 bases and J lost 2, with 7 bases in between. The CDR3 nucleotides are TGCAGCGTTGACGGCGGGCAAGAGACCCAGTACTTC. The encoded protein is CSVDGGQETQYF.

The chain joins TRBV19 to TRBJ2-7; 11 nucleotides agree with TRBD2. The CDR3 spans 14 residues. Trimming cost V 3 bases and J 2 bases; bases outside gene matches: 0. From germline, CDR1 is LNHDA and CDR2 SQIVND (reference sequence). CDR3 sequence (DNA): TGTGCCAGTAGTATGACTAGCGGGGCCTACGAGCAGTACTTC. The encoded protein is CASSMTSGAYEQYF.

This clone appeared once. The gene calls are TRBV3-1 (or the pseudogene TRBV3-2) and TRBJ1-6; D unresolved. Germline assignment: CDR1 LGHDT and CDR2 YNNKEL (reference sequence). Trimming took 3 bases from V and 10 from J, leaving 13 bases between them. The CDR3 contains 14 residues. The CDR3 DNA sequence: TGTGCCAGCAGCCAGGCCGGGATGGGATCACCCCTCCACTTT. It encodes CASSQAGMGSPLHF.